This TCR beta chain was profiled in a study of response to subunit inactivated influenza vaccine. TCRdb fed the RT-PCR reads into MiXCR, producing one record per CDR3 protein. The profile shows 650,000 or so distinct CDR3 sequences, 14% of them singletons. The TCR comes from a man between 50 and 59 years old who received an inactivated influenza vaccine. The source material was PBMCs from blood, sampled around two weeks before vaccination.

The CDR3 DNA sequence: TGCGCCAGCAGCCAAGTCGTATCCACCGGGGAGCTGTTTTTT. Amino acids: CASSQVVSTGELFF. V is TRBV4-3 and J is TRBJ2-2; unclear D gene. The germline gives CDR1 LGHNA, CDR2 YSLEER. Trimming stripped 1 base from V and 4 bases from J, with 7 bases between. The CDR3 has 14 amino acids.